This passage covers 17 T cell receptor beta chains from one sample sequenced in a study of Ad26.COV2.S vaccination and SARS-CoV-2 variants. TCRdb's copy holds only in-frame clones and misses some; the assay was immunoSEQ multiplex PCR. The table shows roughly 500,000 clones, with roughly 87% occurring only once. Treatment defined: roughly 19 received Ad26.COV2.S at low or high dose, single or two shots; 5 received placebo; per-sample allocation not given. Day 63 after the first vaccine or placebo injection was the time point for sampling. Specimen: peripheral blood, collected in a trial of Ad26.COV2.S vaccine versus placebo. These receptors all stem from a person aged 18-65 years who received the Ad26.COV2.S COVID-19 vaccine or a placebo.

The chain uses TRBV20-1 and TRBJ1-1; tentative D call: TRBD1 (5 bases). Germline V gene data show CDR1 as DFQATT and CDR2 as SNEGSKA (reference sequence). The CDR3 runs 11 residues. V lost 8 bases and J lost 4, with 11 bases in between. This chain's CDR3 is CSPWQGTEAFF. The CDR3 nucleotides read TGCAGTCCCTGGCAGGGCACTGAAGCTTTCTTT.

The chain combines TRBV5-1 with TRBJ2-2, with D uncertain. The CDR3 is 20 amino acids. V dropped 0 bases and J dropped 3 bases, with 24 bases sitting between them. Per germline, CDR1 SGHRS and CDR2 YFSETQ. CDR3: CASSLEAPELRSVYTGELFF. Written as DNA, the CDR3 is TGCGCCAGCAGCTTGGAAGCTCCGGAACTCAGGAGTGTATACACCGGGGAGCTGTTTTTT.

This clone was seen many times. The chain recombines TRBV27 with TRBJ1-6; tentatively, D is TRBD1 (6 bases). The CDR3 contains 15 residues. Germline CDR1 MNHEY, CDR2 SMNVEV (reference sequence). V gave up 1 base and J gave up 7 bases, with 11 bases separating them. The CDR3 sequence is CASSLYGGANSPLHF. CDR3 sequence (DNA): TGTGCCAGCAGTTTATATGGGGGGGCCAATTCACCCCTCCACTTT.

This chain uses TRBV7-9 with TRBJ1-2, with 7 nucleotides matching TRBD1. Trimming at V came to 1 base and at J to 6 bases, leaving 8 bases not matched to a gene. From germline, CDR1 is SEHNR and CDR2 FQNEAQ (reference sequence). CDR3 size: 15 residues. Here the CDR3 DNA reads TGTGCCAGCAGCTTAGGCGGGACAGTATCAGATGGCTACACCTTC. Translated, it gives CASSLGGTVSDGYTF.

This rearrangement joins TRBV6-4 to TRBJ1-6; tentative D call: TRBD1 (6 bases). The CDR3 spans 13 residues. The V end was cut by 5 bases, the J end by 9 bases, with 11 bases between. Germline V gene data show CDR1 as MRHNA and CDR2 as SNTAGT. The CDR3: CASSRQETSPLHF. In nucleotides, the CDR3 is TGTGCCAGCAGTCGACAGGAGACTTCACCCCTCCACTTT.

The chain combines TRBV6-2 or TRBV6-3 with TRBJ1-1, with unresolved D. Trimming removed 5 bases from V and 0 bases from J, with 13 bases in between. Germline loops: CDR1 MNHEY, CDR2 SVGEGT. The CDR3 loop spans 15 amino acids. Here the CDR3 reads CASSPVSFMNTEAFF. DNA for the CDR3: TGTGCCAGCAGTCCCGTGTCGTTTATGAACACTGAAGCTTTCTTT.

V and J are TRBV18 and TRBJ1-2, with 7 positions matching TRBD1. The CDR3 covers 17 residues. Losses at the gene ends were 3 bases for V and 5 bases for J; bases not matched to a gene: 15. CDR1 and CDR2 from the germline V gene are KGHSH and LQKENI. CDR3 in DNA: TGTGCCAGCTCACCGAACAGGGGATTACCCCAAACTTATGGCTACACCTTC. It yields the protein CASSPNRGLPQTYGYTF.

The CDR3 region is CASSLRMGLNTEAFF. DNA for the CDR3: TGTGCCAGCAGCTTGCGTATGGGTTTGAACACTGAAGCTTTCTTT. The chain joins TRBV5-4 to TRBJ1-1; D gene unclear. Germline V gene lookup returns CDR1 SGHNT and CDR2 YYREEE (reference sequence). The CDR3 has 15 amino acids. Trimming removed 1 base at V and 0 bases at J, with 10 bases between.

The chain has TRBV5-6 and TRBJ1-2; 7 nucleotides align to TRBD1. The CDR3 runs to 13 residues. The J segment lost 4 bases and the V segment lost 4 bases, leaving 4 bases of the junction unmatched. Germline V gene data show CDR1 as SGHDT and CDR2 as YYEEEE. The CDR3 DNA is TGTGCCAGCAGCCCGGACAGGTCCTATGGCTACACCTTC. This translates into CASSPDRSYGYTF. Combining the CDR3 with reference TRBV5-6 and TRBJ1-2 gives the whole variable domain DAGVTQSPTHLIKTRGQQVTLRCSPKSGHDTVSWYQQALGQGPQFIFQYYEEEERQRGNFPDRFSGHQFPNYSSELNVNALLLGDSALYLCASSPDRSYGYTFGSGTRLTVV.

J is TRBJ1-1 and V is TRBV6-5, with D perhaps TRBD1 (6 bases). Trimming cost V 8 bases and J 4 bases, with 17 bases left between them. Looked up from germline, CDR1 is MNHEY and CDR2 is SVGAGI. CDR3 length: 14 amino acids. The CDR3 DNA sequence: TGTGCCAGCCATGTGGAGGGGGGCGGCACTGAAGCTTTCTTT. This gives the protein CASHVEGGGTEAFF.

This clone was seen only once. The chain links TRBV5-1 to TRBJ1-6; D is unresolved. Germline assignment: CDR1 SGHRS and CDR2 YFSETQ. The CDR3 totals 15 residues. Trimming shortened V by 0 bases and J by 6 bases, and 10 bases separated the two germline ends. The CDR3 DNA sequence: TGCGCCAGCAGCTTGGACAGCGCAGTTAATTCACCCCTCCACTTT. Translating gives CASSLDSAVNSPLHF.

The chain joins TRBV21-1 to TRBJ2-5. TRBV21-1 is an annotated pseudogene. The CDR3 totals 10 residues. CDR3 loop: CAWTQETQYF. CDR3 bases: TGTGCCTGGACCCAAGAGACCCAGTACTTC.

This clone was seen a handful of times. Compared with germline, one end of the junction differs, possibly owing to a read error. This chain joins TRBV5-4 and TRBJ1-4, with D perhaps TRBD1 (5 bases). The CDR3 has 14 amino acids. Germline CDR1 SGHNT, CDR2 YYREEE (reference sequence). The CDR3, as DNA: TGTGCCAGCAGCGATTTCCGGGACTTTGAAACACTGTTTTTT. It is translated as CASSDFRDFETLFF.

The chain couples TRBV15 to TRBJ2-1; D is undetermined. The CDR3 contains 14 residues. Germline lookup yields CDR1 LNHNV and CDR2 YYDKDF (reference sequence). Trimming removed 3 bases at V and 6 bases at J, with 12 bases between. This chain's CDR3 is CATSRILAINEQFF. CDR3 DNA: TGTGCCACCAGCAGGATCCTGGCGATCAATGAGCAGTTCTTC.

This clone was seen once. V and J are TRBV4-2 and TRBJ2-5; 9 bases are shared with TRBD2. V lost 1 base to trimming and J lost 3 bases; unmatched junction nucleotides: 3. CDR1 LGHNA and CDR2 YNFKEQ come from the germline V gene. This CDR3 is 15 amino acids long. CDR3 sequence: CASSQGTSAEETQYF. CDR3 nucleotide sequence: TGTGCCAGCAGCCAAGGGACTAGCGCGGAAGAGACCCAGTACTTC.

The CDR3 nucleotides are TGTGCCAGCTCACCAAACTATACAGGGCGGGAATCACCCCTCCACTTT. Protein product: CASSPNYTGRESPLHF. The chain joins TRBV18 to TRBJ1-6, with D perhaps TRBD1 (6 bases). V lost 2 bases and J 10 bases, leaving 18 bases between the germline ends. This CDR3 has 16 residues. Germline CDR1 and CDR2: KGHSH and LQKENI.

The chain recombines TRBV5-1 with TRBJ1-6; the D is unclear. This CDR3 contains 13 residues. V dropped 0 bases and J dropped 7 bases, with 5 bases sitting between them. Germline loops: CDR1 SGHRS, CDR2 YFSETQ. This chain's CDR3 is CASSLDTNSPLHF. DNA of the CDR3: TGCGCCAGCAGCTTGGATACGAATTCACCCCTCCACTTT.